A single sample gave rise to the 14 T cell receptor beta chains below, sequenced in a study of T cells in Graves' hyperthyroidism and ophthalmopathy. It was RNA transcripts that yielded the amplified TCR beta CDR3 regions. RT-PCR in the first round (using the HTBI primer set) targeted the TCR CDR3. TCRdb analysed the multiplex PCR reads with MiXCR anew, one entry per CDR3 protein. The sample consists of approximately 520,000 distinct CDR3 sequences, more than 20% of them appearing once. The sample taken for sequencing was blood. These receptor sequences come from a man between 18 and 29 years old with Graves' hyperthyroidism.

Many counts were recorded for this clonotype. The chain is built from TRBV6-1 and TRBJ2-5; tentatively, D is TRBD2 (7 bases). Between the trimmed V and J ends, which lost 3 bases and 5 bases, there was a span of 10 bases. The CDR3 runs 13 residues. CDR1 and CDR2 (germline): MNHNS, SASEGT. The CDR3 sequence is CASSDRGGETQYF. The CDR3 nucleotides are TGTGCCAGCAGTGACAGGGGAGGGGAGACCCAGTACTTC.

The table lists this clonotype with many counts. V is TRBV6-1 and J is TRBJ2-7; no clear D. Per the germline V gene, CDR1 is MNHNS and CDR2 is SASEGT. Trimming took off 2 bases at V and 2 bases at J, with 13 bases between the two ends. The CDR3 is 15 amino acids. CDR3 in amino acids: CASSESGRQPYEQYF. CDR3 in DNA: TGTGCCAGCAGTGAATCGGGCAGGCAGCCCTACGAGCAGTACTTC.

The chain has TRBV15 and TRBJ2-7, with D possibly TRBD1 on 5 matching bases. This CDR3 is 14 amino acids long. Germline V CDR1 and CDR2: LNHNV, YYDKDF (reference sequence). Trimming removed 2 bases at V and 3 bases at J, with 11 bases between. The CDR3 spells CATSRQGTFYEQYF. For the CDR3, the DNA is TGTGCCACCAGCAGACAGGGAACCTTCTACGAGCAGTACTTC.

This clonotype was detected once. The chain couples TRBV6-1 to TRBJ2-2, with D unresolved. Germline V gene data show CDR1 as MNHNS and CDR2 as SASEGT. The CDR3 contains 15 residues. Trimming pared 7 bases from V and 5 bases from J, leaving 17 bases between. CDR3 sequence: CASTVDATGTGELFF. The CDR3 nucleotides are TGTGCCAGCACCGTGGACGCTACCGGTACCGGGGAGCTGTTTTTT.

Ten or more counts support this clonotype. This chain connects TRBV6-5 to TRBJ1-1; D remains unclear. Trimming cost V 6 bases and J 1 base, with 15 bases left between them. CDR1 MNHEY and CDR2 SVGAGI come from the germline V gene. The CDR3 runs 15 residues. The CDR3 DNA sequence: TGTGCCAGCAGATCTAGGACGGCAGAGAACACTGAAGCTTTCTTT. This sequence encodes CASRSRTAENTEAFF.

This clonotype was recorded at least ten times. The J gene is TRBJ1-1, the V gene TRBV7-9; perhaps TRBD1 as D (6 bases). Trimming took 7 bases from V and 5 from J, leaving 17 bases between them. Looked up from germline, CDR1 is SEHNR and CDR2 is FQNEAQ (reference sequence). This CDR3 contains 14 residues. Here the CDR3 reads CASNRSGGKTEAFF. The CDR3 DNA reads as TGTGCCAGCAACCGCTCGGGGGGCAAGACTGAAGCTTTCTTT.

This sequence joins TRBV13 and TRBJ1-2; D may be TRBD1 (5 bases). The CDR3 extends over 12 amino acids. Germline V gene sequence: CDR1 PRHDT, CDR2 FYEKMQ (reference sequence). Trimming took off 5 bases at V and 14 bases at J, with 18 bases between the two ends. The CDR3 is CASSQDIGGETF. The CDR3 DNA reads TGTGCCAGCAGCCAGGACATCGGCGGAGAGACCTTC.

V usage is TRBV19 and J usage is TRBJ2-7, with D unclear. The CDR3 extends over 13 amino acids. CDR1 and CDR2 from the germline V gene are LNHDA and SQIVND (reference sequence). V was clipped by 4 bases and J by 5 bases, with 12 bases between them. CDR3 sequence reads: CASSTLGSNEQYF. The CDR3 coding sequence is TGTGCCAGTAGTACGCTAGGGTCCAACGAGCAGTACTTC.

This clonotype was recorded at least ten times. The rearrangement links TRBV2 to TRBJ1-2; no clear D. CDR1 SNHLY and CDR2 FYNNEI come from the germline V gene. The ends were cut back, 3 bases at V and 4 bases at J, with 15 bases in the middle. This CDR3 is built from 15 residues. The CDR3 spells CASSDRLGGFYGYTF. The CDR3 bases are TGTGCCAGCAGTGATAGACTTGGAGGGTTCTATGGCTACACCTTC.

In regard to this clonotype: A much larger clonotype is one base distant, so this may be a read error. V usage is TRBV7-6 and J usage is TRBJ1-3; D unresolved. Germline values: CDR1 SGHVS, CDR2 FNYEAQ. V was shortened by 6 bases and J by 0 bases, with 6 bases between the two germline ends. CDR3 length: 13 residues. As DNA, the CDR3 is TGTGCCAGCAGTAGCTACTCTGGAAACACCATATATTTT. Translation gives CASSSYSGNTIYF.

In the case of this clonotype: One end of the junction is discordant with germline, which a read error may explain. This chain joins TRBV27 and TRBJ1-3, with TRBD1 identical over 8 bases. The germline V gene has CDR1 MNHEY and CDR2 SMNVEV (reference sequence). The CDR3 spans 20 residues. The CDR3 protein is CACSLSTAIFQGAIGNTIYF. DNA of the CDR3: TGTGCCTGCAGTTTATCAACAGCGATTTTTCAGGGGGCAATTGGAAACACCATATATTTT.

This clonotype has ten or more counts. DNA of the CDR3: TGTGCCAGCAGCTATGAGGGGGCCAATCAGCCCCAGCATTTT. It is translated as CASSYEGANQPQHF. V and J are TRBV28 and TRBJ1-5; 7 bases are shared with TRBD1. This CDR3 is 14 amino acids long. V lost 6 bases and J lost 3; bases outside the gene matches: 5. CDR1 and CDR2 from the germline V gene are MDHEN and SYDVKM.

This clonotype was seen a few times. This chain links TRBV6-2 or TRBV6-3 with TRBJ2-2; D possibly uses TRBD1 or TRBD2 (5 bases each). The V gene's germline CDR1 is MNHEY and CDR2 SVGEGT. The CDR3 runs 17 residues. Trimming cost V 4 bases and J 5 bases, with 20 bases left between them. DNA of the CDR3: TGTGCCAGCAGTTCCTTGGGGGAGACGAGGTGGACCGGGGAGCTGTTTTTT. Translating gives CASSSLGETRWTGELFF.

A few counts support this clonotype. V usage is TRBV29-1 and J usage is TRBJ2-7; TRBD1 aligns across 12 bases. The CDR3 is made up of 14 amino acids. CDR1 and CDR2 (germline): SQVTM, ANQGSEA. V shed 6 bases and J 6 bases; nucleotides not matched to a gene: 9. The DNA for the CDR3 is TGCAGCGTCGTTAGGGACAGGGGGCCCGCCGAGCAGTACTTC. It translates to CSVVRDRGPAEQYF.